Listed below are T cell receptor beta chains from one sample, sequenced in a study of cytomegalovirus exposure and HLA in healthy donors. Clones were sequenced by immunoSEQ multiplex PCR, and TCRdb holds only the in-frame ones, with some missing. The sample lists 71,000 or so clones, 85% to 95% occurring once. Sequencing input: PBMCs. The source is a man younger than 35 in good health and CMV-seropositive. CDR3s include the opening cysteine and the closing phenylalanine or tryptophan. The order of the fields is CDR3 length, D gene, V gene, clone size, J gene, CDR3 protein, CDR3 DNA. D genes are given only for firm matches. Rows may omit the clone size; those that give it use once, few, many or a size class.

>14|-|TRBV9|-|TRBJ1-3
CASSARNRGNTIYF
TGTGCCAGCAGCGCCCGTAACAGGGGAAACACCATATATTTT
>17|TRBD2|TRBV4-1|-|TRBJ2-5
CASSQGGAGGEIETQYF
TGCGCCAGCAGCCAGGGAGGAGCGGGGGGCGAAATAGAGACCCAGTACTTC
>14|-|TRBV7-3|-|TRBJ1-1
CASSLLGQTTEAFF
TGTGCCAGCAGCTTACTAGGACAGACTACTGAAGCTTTCTTT
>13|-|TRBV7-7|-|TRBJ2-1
CASSLAVSTPPLF
TGTGCTAGCAGCTTAGCCGTGAGCACCCCCCCCCTCTTC
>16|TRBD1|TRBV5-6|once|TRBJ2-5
CASSDPPGQGPETQYF
TGTGCCAGCAGCGACCCACCGGGACAGGGGCCAGAGACCCAGTACTTC
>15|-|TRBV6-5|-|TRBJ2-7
CASRTGFPLTYEQYF
TGTGCCAGCAGAACGGGATTTCCCCTAACCTACGAGCAGTACTTC
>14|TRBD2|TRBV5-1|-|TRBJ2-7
CASSSGGSSYEQYF
TGCGCCAGCAGCAGCGGGGGGAGCTCCTACGAGCAGTACTTC
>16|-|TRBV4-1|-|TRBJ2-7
CASSQDDLATPYEQYF
TGCGCCAGCAGCCAAGACGACTTAGCGACTCCCTACGAGCAGTACTTC
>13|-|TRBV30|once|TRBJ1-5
CAWSVQVNQPQHF
TGTGCCTGGAGTGTACAAGTCAATCAGCCCCAGCATTTT
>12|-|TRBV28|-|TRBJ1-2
CASSLLQYRYTF
TGTGCCAGCAGTTTATTACAATATCGTTACACCTTC
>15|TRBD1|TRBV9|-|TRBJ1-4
CASSTTTGLNEKLFF
TGTGCCAGCAGCACGACGACAGGGCTTAATGAAAAACTGTTTTTT
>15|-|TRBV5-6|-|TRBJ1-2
CASSFGDRRFYGYTF
TGTGCCAGCAGCTTTGGTGACAGACGATTCTATGGCTACACCTTC
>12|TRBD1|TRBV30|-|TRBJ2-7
CARGQGVYEQYF
TGTGCCCGCGGACAGGGGGTCTACGAGCAGTACTTC
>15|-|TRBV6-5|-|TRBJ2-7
CASSPHVTQTYEQYF
TGTGCCAGCAGTCCCCACGTGACACAAACTTACGAGCAGTACTTC
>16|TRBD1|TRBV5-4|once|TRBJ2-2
CASSSIGTGGFGELFF
TGTGCCAGCAGCTCTATCGGGACAGGGGGCTTCGGGGAGCTGTTTTTT
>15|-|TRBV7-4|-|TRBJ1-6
CASSFWGHTNSPLHF
TGTGCCAGCAGCTTTTGGGGACATACTAATTCACCCCTCCACTTT
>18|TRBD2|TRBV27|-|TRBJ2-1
CASSSDQILAGEFNEQFF
TGTGCCAGCAGTTCGGACCAAATTCTAGCGGGGGAATTCAATGAGCAGTTCTTC
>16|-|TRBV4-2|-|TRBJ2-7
CASSGADGVSSYEQYF
TGTGCCAGCAGCGGAGCAGACGGGGTAAGCTCCTACGAGCAGTACTTC
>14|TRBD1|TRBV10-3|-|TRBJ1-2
CATALGQGDYGYTF
TGTGCCACCGCCCTTGGACAGGGTGACTATGGCTACACCTTC
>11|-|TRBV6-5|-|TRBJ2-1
CASSNRGEQFF
TGTGCCAGCAGTAACCGGGGGGAGCAGTTCTTC
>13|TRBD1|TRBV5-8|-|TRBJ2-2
CASSRQGFGELFF
TGTGCCAGCAGTAGACAGGGATTCGGGGAGCTGTTTTTT
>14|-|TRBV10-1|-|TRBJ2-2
CASRGHLNTGELFF
TGCGCCAGCAGGGGACACCTGAACACCGGGGAGCTGTTTTTT
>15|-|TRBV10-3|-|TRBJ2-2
CAISENSRGTGELFF
TGTGCCATCAGTGAAAATAGCAGGGGCACCGGGGAGCTGTTTTTT
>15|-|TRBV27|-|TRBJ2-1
CASSLTGETFNEQFF
TGTGCCAGCAGTTTAACGGGGGAGACCTTCAATGAGCAGTTCTTC
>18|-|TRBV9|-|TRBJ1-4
CASSAYKRAGGGDEKLFF
TGTGCCAGCAGCGCCTACAAACGAGCAGGAGGGGGGGATGAAAAACTGTTTTTT
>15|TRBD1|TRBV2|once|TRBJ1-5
CASSRDRGGYQPQHF
TGTGCCAGCAGTAGGGACAGGGGAGGGTATCAGCCCCAGCATTTT
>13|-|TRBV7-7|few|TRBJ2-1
CASALSSYNEQFF
TGTGCTAGCGCTCTAAGCTCCTACAATGAGCAGTTCTTC
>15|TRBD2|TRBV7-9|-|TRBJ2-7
CASSPGGAGGNEQYF
TGTGCCAGCAGCCCCGGCGGAGCGGGAGGCAACGAGCAGTACTTC
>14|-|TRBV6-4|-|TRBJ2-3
CAVPRTRDTDTQYF
TGTGCCGTACCTAGGACAAGGGACACAGATACGCAGTATTTT
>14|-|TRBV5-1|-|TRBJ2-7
CASSFQGGLDEQYF
TGCGCCAGCAGCTTTCAAGGGGGTCTTGACGAGCAGTACTTC
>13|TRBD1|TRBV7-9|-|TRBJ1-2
CASSSGTDYGYTF
TGTGCCAGCAGCTCCGGGACAGATTATGGCTACACCTTC
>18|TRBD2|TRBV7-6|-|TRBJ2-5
CASSLEAISGSARGAQYF
TGTGCCAGCAGCTTAGAGGCCATTAGCGGGAGTGCGAGGGGGGCCCAGTACTTC
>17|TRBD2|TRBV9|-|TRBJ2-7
CASSPNRSGPDLEEQYF
TGTGCCAGCAGCCCTAACCGTAGCGGGCCGGATCTCGAGGAGCAGTACTTC
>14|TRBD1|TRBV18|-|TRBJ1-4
CASSTRDRGEKLFF
TGTGCCAGCTCAACACGGGACAGGGGGGAAAAACTGTTTTTT
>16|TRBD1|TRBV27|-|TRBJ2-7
CASSFVTGVQSYEQYF
TGTGCCAGCAGTTTCGTGACAGGGGTTCAGTCCTACGAGCAGTACTTC
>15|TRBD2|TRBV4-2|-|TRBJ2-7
CASSLGLAGGYEQYF
TGTGCCAGCAGCCTGGGACTAGCGGGAGGCTACGAGCAGTACTTC
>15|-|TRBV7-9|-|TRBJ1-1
CASSLRDTTNTEAFF
TGTGCCAGCAGCTTACGGGACACAACTAACACTGAAGCTTTCTTT
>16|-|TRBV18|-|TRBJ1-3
CASSPPSGVAGNTIYF
TGTGCCAGCTCACCACCGTCGGGGGTCGCGGGAAACACCATATATTTT
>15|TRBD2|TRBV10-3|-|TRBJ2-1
CAIPEVLAGYNEQFF
TGTGCCATCCCTGAGGTCCTAGCGGGGTACAATGAGCAGTTCTTC
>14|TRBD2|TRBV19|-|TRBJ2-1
CASSWSGIINEQFF
TGTGCCAGTAGTTGGAGCGGGATTATCAATGAGCAGTTCTTC
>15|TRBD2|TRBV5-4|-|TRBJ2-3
CASSLLAGRTDTQYF
TGTGCCAGCAGCTTATTAGCGGGAAGGACAGATACGCAGTATTTT
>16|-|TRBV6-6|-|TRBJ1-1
CASSLSEGGANTEAFF
TGTGCCAGCAGTCTCTCGGAGGGAGGTGCGAACACTGAAGCTTTCTTT
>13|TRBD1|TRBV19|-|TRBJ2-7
CASKARGRPEQYF
TGTGCCAGTAAAGCCAGGGGGCGCCCCGAGCAGTACTTC
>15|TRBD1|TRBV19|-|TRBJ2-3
CASSIGQGVTDTQYF
TGTGCCAGTAGTATAGGGCAGGGGGTCACAGATACGCAGTATTTT
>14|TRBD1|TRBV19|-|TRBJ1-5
CATLGQGWNQPQHF
TGTGCCACCCTCGGACAGGGGTGGAATCAGCCCCAGCATTTT
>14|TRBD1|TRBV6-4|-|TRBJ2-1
CASRGGQDPNEQFF
TGTGCCAGCAGGGGTGGACAGGACCCCAATGAGCAGTTCTTC
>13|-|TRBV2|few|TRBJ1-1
CAGCERYGTEAFF
TGTGCGGGGTGTGAGCGGTACGGCACTGAAGCTTTCTTT
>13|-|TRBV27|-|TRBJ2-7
CASSLAGVDEQYF
TGTGCCAGCAGTTTAGCAGGGGTGGACGAGCAGTACTTC
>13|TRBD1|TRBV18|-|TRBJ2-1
CASSPGTDNEQFF
TGTGCCAGCTCACCCGGGACAGACAATGAGCAGTTCTTC